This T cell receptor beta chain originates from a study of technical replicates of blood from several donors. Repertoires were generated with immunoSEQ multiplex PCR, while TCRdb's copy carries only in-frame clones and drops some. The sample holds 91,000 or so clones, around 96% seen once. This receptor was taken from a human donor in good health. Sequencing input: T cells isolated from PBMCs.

The CDR3 DNA sequence: TGTGCCAGCAGCGCGACGGGGACTAACTACGAGCAGTACTTC. Its protein is CASSATGTNYEQYF. V usage is TRBV9 and J usage is TRBJ2-7, with 7 bases aligning to TRBD2. Losses at the gene ends were 3 bases for V and 3 bases for J; bases not matched to a gene: 6. The CDR3 runs 14 residues. Germline V lookup: CDR1 SGDLS, CDR2 YYNGEE.